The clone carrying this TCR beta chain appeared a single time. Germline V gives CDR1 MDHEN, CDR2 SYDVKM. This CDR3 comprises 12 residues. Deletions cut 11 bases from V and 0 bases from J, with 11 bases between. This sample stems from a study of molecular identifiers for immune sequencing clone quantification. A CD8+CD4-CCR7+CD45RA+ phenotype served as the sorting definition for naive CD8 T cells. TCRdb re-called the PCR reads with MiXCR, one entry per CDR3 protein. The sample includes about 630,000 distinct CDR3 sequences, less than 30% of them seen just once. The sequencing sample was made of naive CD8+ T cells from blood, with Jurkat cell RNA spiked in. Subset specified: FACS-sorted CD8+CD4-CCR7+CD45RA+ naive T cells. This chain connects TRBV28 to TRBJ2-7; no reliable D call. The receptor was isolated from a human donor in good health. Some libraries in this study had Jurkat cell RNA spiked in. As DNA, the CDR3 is TGTGCCGGCAAACAGAGCTCCTACGAGCAGTACTTC. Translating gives CAGKQSSYEQYF.